This T cell receptor (beta chain) was found in a study of OX40 agonist ivuxolimab in advanced cancers. Overall study results and limits: Clonal expansion among partial responders at 0.1-3.0 mg/kg ranked near the lowest.

Clones were read by immunoSEQ multiplex PCR, and TCRdb kept only the in-frame ones, dropping some. The sample records about 86,000 clones, around nine tenths being singletons. Details on this clone: The antigen remains undetermined.

CDR1 SGHRS and CDR2 YFSETQ come from the germline V gene. V lost 0 bases to trimming and J lost 3 bases, with 26 bases between them. The length of the CDR3 is 20 residues. Material: CD4+ or CD8+ T cells sorted from blood, obtained in a trial of the OX40 agonist ivuxolimab. This sequence originates from an adult with an advanced solid tumor such as melanoma, head and neck, liver or kidney cancer. The V call is TRBV5-1, the J call TRBJ2-3; D is possibly TRBD2 (6 bases). CDR3: CASSLAPSGWKKGATDTQYF. For the CDR3, the DNA is TGCGCCAGCAGCTTGGCGCCCAGCGGGTGGAAGAAAGGGGCAACAGATACGCAGTATTTT.